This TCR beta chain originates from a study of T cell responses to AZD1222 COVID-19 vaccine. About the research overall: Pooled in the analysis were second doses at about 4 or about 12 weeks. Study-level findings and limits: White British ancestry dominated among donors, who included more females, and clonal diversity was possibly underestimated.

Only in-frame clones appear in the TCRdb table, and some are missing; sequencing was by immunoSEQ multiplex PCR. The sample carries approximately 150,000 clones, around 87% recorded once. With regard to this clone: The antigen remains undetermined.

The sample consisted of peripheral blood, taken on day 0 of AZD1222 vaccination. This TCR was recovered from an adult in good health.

CDR3 bases: TGCAGTGCTTCACAGGTCGGAGAGCAGTTCTTC. Its protein product is CSASQVGEQFF. The chain couples TRBV20-1 to TRBJ2-1; D perhaps matches TRBD1 (5 bases). Trimming took off 5 bases at V and 10 bases at J, with 12 bases between the two ends. This CDR3 region has 11 residues. Germline V gene sequence: CDR1 DFQATT, CDR2 SNEGSKA (reference sequence).